These T cell receptor beta chains were read from a single sample in a study of blood T cell repertoires in COVID-19. Sequenced by immunoSEQ multiplex PCR; TCRdb stores in-frame clones only, minus some. The data contain 140,000 or so clones, over 80% of them seen just once; the ten biggest clones take up about 10%. The source material was peripheral blood. These receptors were obtained from a woman older than 75 with acute or convalescent COVID-19. Each CDR3 is given with its conserved first and last residue. Each record gives: V gene, D gene, CDR3 protein. The D gene is left open where the match is weak.

v_gene: TRBV3-1/TRBV3-2
d_gene: TRBD1
CDR3aa: CASSQAGGFNYGYTF

v_gene: TRBV4-3
d_gene: .
CDR3aa: CASSQGTGDRSSGNTIYF

v_gene: TRBV19
d_gene: .
CDR3aa: CASSIGPDKYQETQYF

v_gene: TRBV3-1/TRBV3-2
d_gene: .
CDR3aa: CASSQHGNYGYTF

v_gene: TRBV2
d_gene: TRBD1
CDR3aa: CASSESRTGGFGGYTF

v_gene: TRBV6-5
d_gene: TRBD1
CDR3aa: CASSQTGVLYNEQFF

v_gene: TRBV19
d_gene: TRBD1
CDR3aa: CASSSRDSSNQPQHF

v_gene: TRBV9
d_gene: .
CDR3aa: CASSAGDGSNQPQHF

v_gene: TRBV11-2
d_gene: .
CDR3aa: CATGHLQETQYF

v_gene: TRBV5-5
d_gene: TRBD1
CDR3aa: CASRQGQQETQYF

v_gene: TRBV18
d_gene: TRBD1
CDR3aa: CASSPLPGQVQSGYTF

v_gene: TRBV2
d_gene: .
CDR3aa: CASSNSRTGELFF

v_gene: TRBV24-1
d_gene: TRBD1
CDR3aa: CATSGGQGKRFLDQPQHF

v_gene: TRBV11-2
d_gene: .
CDR3aa: CASSRQVGTEAFF

v_gene: TRBV4-1
d_gene: .
CDR3aa: CASSQEGAGAPEAFF

v_gene: TRBV10-3
d_gene: TRBD1
CDR3aa: CAISESLTGQNYGYTF

v_gene: TRBV27
d_gene: .
CDR3aa: CASSFLVGNSPLHF

v_gene: TRBV18
d_gene: TRBD1
CDR3aa: CASSPGTENEKLFF

v_gene: TRBV20-1
d_gene: TRBD1
CDR3aa: CSASDREEAFF

v_gene: TRBV20-1
d_gene: TRBD1
CDR3aa: CSASETGSDGYTF

v_gene: TRBV5-1
d_gene: TRBD1
CDR3aa: CASSLSGTGHYGYTF

v_gene: TRBV6-1
d_gene: .
CDR3aa: CASSATGSTTYEQYF

v_gene: TRBV7-3
d_gene: TRBD2
CDR3aa: CASSVRGSTDNEQFF

v_gene: TRBV19
d_gene: .
CDR3aa: CASSVTADNYGYTF

v_gene: TRBV3-1/TRBV3-2
d_gene: TRBD2
CDR3aa: CASSRGGALDTQYF

v_gene: TRBV6-5
d_gene: .
CDR3aa: CASTQGHTVNTEAFF

v_gene: TRBV27
d_gene: .
CDR3aa: CASRDSYYGYTF

v_gene: TRBV5-1
d_gene: .
CDR3aa: CASSLDLSGNTIYF